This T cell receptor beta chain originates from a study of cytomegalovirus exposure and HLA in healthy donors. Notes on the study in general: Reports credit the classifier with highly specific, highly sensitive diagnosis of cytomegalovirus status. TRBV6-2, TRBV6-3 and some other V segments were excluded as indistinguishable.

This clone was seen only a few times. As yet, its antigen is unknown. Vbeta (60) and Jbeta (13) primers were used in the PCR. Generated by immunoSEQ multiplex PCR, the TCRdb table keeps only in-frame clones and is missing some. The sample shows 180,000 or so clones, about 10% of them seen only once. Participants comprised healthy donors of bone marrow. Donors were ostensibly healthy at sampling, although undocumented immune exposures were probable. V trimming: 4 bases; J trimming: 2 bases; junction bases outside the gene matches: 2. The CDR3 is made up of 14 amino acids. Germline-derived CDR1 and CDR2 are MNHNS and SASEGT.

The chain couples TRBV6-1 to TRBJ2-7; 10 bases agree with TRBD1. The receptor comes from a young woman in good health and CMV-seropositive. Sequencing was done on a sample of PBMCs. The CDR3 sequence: CASSGTGGAYEQYF. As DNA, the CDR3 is TGTGCCAGCAGTGGGACAGGGGGAGCCTACGAGCAGTACTTC.